This T cell receptor beta chain originates from a study of blood T cell repertoires in COVID-19. As concerns this clone: A read error may account for a junction end that differs from germline.

CDR3 length: 15 amino acids. Germline CDR1 and CDR2: SSHAT and FNYEAQ (reference sequence). Libraries were prepared by immunoSEQ multiplex PCR; TCRdb keeps only in-frame clonotypes and omits some of them. The table includes more than 95,000 clones, roughly four fifths detected once. The chain combines TRBV7-7 with TRBJ2-1; possibly TRBD1 or TRBD2 for D (5 bases each). The origin of this receptor is a man aged 60 to 75 with acute or convalescent COVID-19. Sequenced material: peripheral blood. The CDR3 region is CASSLALQQVNEQFF. The CDR3, as DNA: TGTGCTAGCAGCTTAGCGCTACAACAGGTCAATGAGCAGTTCTTC.